This record concerns one T cell receptor beta chain sequence. Its matching antigen is unknown. These data originate in a study of radiotherapy plus CTLA-4 blockade in lung cancer. As for the study in general: Disease control reached about 28%, with objective responses in 15% to 20%. Findings and limits, study-wide: Clones of tumor-derived TCRs expanded in blood after radiotherapy plus ipilimumab. How blood T cell clones changed early, along with interferon-beta, reportedly forecast response best.

Produced via immunoSEQ multiplex PCR; TCRdb's table is partial and in-frame only. The sample shows about 72,000 clones, roughly 75% of them seen only once. Each patient with chemo-refractory metastatic non-small-cell lung cancer was treated with focal radiation plus CTLA-4 blockade using ipilimumab. The CDR3 loop spans 10 amino acids. Per germline, CDR1 DFQATT and CDR2 SNEGSKA (reference sequence). Trimming cost V 6 bases and J 5 bases, with 4 bases left between them. The TCR sequence derives from a human donor with non-small cell lung cancer who had a complete response to radiotherapy plus ipilimumab. This chain joins TRBV20-1 and TRBJ1-4; D is unresolved. The source material was peripheral blood, sampled from a patient treated with radiotherapy plus ipilimumab. The CDR3 nucleotides are TGCAGTGCCGGAAATGAAAAACTGTTTTTT. This translates into CSAGNEKLFF.